This TCR beta chain originates from a study of early T cells in non-severe SARS-CoV-2 infection. For the study at large: Whole-blood bulk RNA, unsorted, was sequenced, and chains were unpaired. General study findings and limits: Clonotype matching in VDJdb favored anti-spike CD8 responses and did not capture private and CD4 specificities.

Unique molecular identifier tags were affixed to discrete cDNA molecules. TCRdb ran MiXCR on the 5' RACE reads and lists one entry per CDR3 protein. This table has more than 65,000 distinct CDR3 sequences, 4.6% appearing once. The germline V and J ends were trimmed by 1 base and 2 bases, with 9 bases remaining between them. The germline gives CDR1 LGHDT, CDR2 YNNKEL (reference sequence). This CDR3 has 14 amino acids. This clonotype was observed at least ten times. Its antigen is currently unknown. The clonotype originates from an adult who was a healthcare worker with PCR-confirmed SARS-CoV-2 infection or an uninfected control (not recorded which). The donor label of this sample is uncertain. The specimen comprised whole blood, sampled at baseline. The chain combines TRBV3-1 with TRBJ2-7; D not resolved. Here the CDR3 reads CASSQGTVAYEQYF. CDR3 bases: TGTGCCAGCAGCCAAGGGACGGTGGCCTACGAGCAGTACTTC.